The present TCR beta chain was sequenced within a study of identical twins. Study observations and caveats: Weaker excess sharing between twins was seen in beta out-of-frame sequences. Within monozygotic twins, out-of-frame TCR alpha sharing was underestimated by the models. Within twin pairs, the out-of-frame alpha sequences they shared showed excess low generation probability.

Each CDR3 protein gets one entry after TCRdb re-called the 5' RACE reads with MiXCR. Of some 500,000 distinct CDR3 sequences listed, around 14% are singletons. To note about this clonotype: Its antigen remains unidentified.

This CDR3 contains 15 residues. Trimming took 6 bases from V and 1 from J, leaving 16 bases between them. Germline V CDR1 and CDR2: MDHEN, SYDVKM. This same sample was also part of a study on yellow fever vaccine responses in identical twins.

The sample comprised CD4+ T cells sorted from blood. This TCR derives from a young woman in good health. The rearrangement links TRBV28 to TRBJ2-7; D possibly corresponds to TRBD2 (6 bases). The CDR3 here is CASSQTSPWSYEQYF. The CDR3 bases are TGTGCCAGCAGCCAGACTAGTCCGTGGTCCTACGAGCAGTACTTC.